This entry features one T cell receptor (beta chain) sequence. In TCRdb, the RT-PCR reads were re-called with MiXCR into one record per CDR3 protein. Of more than 600,000 distinct CDR3 sequences listed, approximately 15% were seen once; the top ten hold just over 3.5%. V dropped 6 bases and J dropped 8 bases, with 10 bases sitting between them. In germline, CDR1 is MDHEN, CDR2 SYDVKM. The CDR3 is 11 residues long. Sequencing used memory CD4+ T cells from blood. This chain links TRBV28 with TRBJ1-1; unclear D gene. The TCR comes from a female donor in good health, serving as a healthy control. The CDR3 region is CASRLNKEAFF. For the CDR3, the DNA is TGTGCCAGCAGACTAAATAAAGAAGCTTTCTTT.